The rows below give T cell receptor beta chains drawn from one sample of a study of shared clonotypes between healthy human individuals. Using immunoSEQ multiplex PCR, the repertoire was profiled, and TCRdb retains in-frame clones only, with some absent. The data contain around 1.9 million clones, around 95% of them singletons. Sequenced material: naive CD8+ T cells from PBMCs. These receptors all come from a man younger than 30 in good health. Some clones in this sample may be carry-over from other donors' samples. Each CDR3 is given with its conserved first and last residue. The D gene is left open where the match is weak. Size is stated for part of the rows, as once, few or many counts, or as a class when the clone is expanded.

NA few TRBJ1-1 TRBV9 TGTGCCAGCAGCGTAGTCCAGAGCGGGTACACTGAAGCTTTCTTT CASSVVQSGYTEAFF
NA NA TRBJ2-3 TRBV19 TGTGCCAGTAGTTACAGTGGGACACTCCGGGGCACAGATACGCAGTATTTT CASSYSGTLRGTDTQYF
NA NA TRBJ2-5 TRBV29-1 TGCAGCGTTGAAGATCTCGGTCAGGGTTTGCGAGAGACCCAGTACTTC CSVEDLGQGLRETQYF
NA NA TRBJ2-1 TRBV25-1 TGTGCCAGCAGTGGTAATGAGCAGTTCTTC CASSGNEQFF
TRBD1 NA TRBJ1-6 TRBV4-1 TGCGCCAGCAGCCAAGAGACAGGGAGGGCACCCCTCCACTTT CASSQETGRAPLHF
TRBD1 NA TRBJ1-1 TRBV10-2 TGCGCCAGCAGTGAGGGGAGGACAGGATATTCGTGGGATGAAGCTTTCTTT CASSEGRTGYSWDEAFF
NA NA TRBJ2-5 TRBV19 TGTGCCAGTAGTATAGTCCCCATGTGGGAGACCCAGTACTTC CASSIVPMWETQYF
TRBD1 NA TRBJ2-7 TRBV5-1 TGCGCCAGCAGCCCTTGGGGGGTGACAGGGGGATCCGAGCAGTACTTC CASSPWGVTGGSEQYF
TRBD2 NA TRBJ2-3 TRBV5-8 TGTGCCAGCAGCTACGGCGGGAGTTCTTGGGATACGCAGTATTTT CASSYGGSSWDTQYF
NA NA TRBJ2-5 TRBV28 TGTGCCAGCGGGACCGGGACAAAGAGGGAGACCCAGTACTTC CASGTGTKRETQYF
NA few TRBJ2-7 TRBV9 TGTGCCAGCAGCGTAGGAGGCAGACCCTACGAGCAGTACTTC CASSVGGRPYEQYF
NA NA TRBJ2-3 TRBV27 TGTGCCAGCAGTTCCCTGCGGTCGGCCCCCACAGATACGCAGTATTTT CASSSLRSAPTDTQYF
TRBD2 NA TRBJ2-7 TRBV11-2 TGTGCCAGCAGCTTAGTCCGACTAGCGGGAAACGAGCAGTACTTC CASSLVRLAGNEQYF
NA few TRBJ1-5 TRBV7-9 TGTGCCAGCAGCTCCCAGGGATTCAATCAGCCCCAGCATTTT CASSSQGFNQPQHF
TRBD1 NA TRBJ2-7 TRBV27 TGTGCCAGCAGTTTGCGACAGGGCTACGAGCAGTACTTC CASSLRQGYEQYF
NA NA TRBJ2-7 TRBV28 TGTGCCAGCAGTTCTCGACTTAATGGGGCCCGAATCTACGAGCAGTACTTC CASSSRLNGARIYEQYF
NA NA TRBJ2-2 TRBV6-1 TGTGCCAGCAGACCGGGACATCCCACCCCCGGGGAGCTGTTTTTT CASRPGHPTPGELFF
TRBD2 NA TRBJ2-7 TRBV28 TGTGCCAGCAGTCCCCCGGGGAGAAGCGGGGTCTACGAGCAGTACTTC CASSPPGRSGVYEQYF
NA NA TRBJ2-3 TRBV6-5 TGTGCCAAACCGGATACGCAGTATTTT CAKPDTQYF
TRBD1 NA TRBJ2-7 TRBV11-2 TGTGCCAGCACCCCATTGGGACAGGGGCTTCGGAACTACGAGCAGTACTTC CASTPLGQGLRNYEQYF
NA NA TRBJ1-2 TRBV27 TGTGCCAGCAGTCCAGGGATTACTATTGGCTACACCTTC CASSPGITIGYTF
NA NA TRBJ1-1 TRBV5-6 TGTGCCAGCTCTTGGGCGGTGAACACTGAAGCTTTCTTT CASSWAVNTEAFF
NA NA TRBJ2-7 TRBV9 TGTGCCAGCAGCGAGACCCATCAGGCGACCCCCTACGAGCAGTACTTC CASSETHQATPYEQYF
NA NA TRBJ2-7 TRBV10-2 TGCGCCAGCAGTCCTCGACAGTCTCGGGGAGGCGAGCAGTACTTC CASSPRQSRGGEQYF
NA NA TRBJ2-3 TRBV15 TGTGCCACAAATCCCACACTCGCAGATACGCAGTATTTT CATNPTLADTQYF
NA NA TRBJ2-7 TRBV27 TGTGCCAGCAGGCCTGGGGGCACCCTCGGCCACGAGCAGTACTTC CASRPGGTLGHEQYF
NA NA TRBJ2-1 TRBV27 TGTGCCAGCAGTGTGGGGCTAGGGGAGGAGCAGTTCTTC CASSVGLGEEQFF
TRBD2 NA TRBJ2-1 TRBV5-1 TGCGCCAGCAGCCTCCGCCTAAGGACTAGCGGGAGCTCGTCCTACAATGAGCAGTTCTTC CASSLRLRTSGSSSYNEQFF
TRBD1 NA TRBJ1-1 TRBV6-4 TGTGCCAGCAGTGCCGGGACAGGGGACAATAGAGGACAGAACACTGAAGCTTTCTTT CASSAGTGDNRGQNTEAFF
NA NA TRBJ2-5 TRBV5-1 TGCGCCAGCAGCTCGGGTGTGGCGGGATGGGAGACCCAGTACTTC CASSSGVAGWETQYF
NA NA TRBJ2-7 TRBV4-1 TGCGCCAGCAGCCGCCTCCCCACAGACGGCTCCTACGAGCAGTACTTC CASSRLPTDGSYEQYF
NA NA TRBJ2-5 TRBV27 TGTGCCAGCAGTTTATACCCTCAGCTACAAGAGACCCAGTACTTC CASSLYPQLQETQYF
NA NA TRBJ1-5 TRBV7-9 TGTGCCAGCAGCTCCATCGTTGACAATCAGCCCCAGCATTTT CASSSIVDNQPQHF
TRBD1 NA TRBJ1-1 TRBV29-1 TGCAGCGCAACCGGGACAGTAAACACTGAAGCTTTCTTT CSATGTVNTEAFF
NA NA TRBJ2-3 TRBV7-7 TGTGCCAGCAGCCCGGTTTGGGAGAGGATAGATACGCAGTATTTT CASSPVWERIDTQYF
TRBD1 NA TRBJ2-3 TRBV5-1 TGCGCCAGCAGCCCGGACAGGGCAGGAGATACGCAGTATTTT CASSPDRAGDTQYF
TRBD1 NA TRBJ1-2 TRBV9 TGTGCCAGCAGCGTAGGGCAGGGGGCGTCCAGTGGCTACACCTTC CASSVGQGASSGYTF
TRBD1 NA TRBJ2-2 TRBV5-6 TGTGCCAGCAGCAGGGGACAGTACACCGGGGAGCTGTTTTTT CASSRGQYTGELFF
TRBD2 NA TRBJ2-1 TRBV5-4 TGTGCCAGCAGCTTGGACGGGACTAGCGGGACGGCGCTCTACAATGAGCAGTTCTTC CASSLDGTSGTALYNEQFF
NA NA TRBJ2-7 TRBV2 TGTGCCAGCAGTACATCAGGGAAAACCTACGAGCAGTACTTC CASSTSGKTYEQYF
NA NA TRBJ1-1 TRBV30 TGTGCCTGGAGTGTACTGATGAACACTGAAGCTTTCTTT CAWSVLMNTEAFF
TRBD1 NA TRBJ1-6 TRBV15 TGTGCCACCAGCAAGGACAGGGGATTTAATTCACCCCTCCACTTT CATSKDRGFNSPLHF
NA NA TRBJ2-6 TRBV19 TGTGCCAGTAGTATAATCCCCCCTGGGGCCAACGTCCTGACTTTC CASSIIPPGANVLTF
NA once TRBJ2-1 TRBV4-2 TGTGCCAGCAGCCAAGAGTCCGGGGCATTCTACAATGAGCAGTTCTTC CASSQESGAFYNEQFF
NA NA TRBJ2-7 TRBV27 TGTGCCAGCAGTTTGGCCGGTTTTGGGGCCTACGAGCAGTACTTC CASSLAGFGAYEQYF
NA once TRBJ2-1 TRBV27 TGTGCCAGCGGTGCTCTTAGCTCCTACAATGAGCAGTTCTTC CASGALSSYNEQFF
NA NA TRBJ1-2 TRBV19 TGTGCCAGTAGTCCCCGGACAGAGTATGGCTACACCTTC CASSPRTEYGYTF
TRBD1 NA TRBJ1-2 TRBV9 TGTGCCAGCAGCCCGGGACAGGGGGGTGGCTACACCTTC CASSPGQGGGYTF
NA NA TRBJ1-1 TRBV7-6 TGTGCCAGCAGCTTAGTATTAAGGGGGGAAGATGAAGCTTTCTTT CASSLVLRGEDEAFF
TRBD1 NA TRBJ1-2 TRBV5-4 TGTGCCAGCAGCTTCGACAGGGACGAACACTATGGCTACACCTTC CASSFDRDEHYGYTF
NA NA TRBJ1-1 TRBV6-5 TGTGCCAGCAGTTACGGGACTCTAGTCACTGAAGCTTTCTTT CASSYGTLVTEAFF
NA NA TRBJ2-1 TRBV13 TGTGCCAGCACCCGTTGGAAGAGGTACAATGAGCAGTTCTTC CASTRWKRYNEQFF
TRBD2 NA TRBJ2-7 TRBV4-3 TGCGCCAGCAGCCACCTGGGAGGGAGTCAGTTGGACGAGCAGTACTTC CASSHLGGSQLDEQYF
TRBD2 NA TRBJ2-1 TRBV10-3 TGTGCCATCAGTGGCACTAGCGGGATAACCTACAATGAGCAGTTCTTC CAISGTSGITYNEQFF
NA NA TRBJ2-3 TRBV4-1 TGCGCCAGCAGCCAAGTACCCTCGGGACTGAGCACAGATACGCAGTATTTT CASSQVPSGLSTDTQYF
TRBD1 NA TRBJ2-7 TRBV18 TGTGCCAGCTCACCAAATAAGGGGACAGACCGCTCCTACGAGCAGTACTTC CASSPNKGTDRSYEQYF
TRBD1 once TRBJ2-1 TRBV27 TGTGCCAGCAGTTTACAGGGGGCCTGGAATGAGCAGTTCTTC CASSLQGAWNEQFF
TRBD1 NA TRBJ2-7 TRBV15 TGTGCCACCAGCACCGGGACAGGGGGATACGAGCAGTACTTC CATSTGTGGYEQYF
TRBD2 NA TRBJ2-1 TRBV10-3 TGTGCCATCAGTGCTAGCGGAACCACAGGCCACAATGAGCAGTTCTTC CAISASGTTGHNEQFF
NA NA TRBJ1-5 TRBV6-1 TGTGCCAGCAGTGAAGGGGACTTAAGCAATCAGCCCCAGCATTTT CASSEGDLSNQPQHF